This entry concerns a single T cell receptor beta chain. Its antigen is still unknown. These data belong to a study of cytomegalovirus exposure and HLA in healthy donors. Study-wide findings and caveats: The authors considered a cluster of highly shared sequence variants likely to be a sequencing artifact. Specific recognition of CMV antigens was confirmed in vitro for three chains (all CMV-associated).

The PCR ran on 60 Vbeta and 13 Jbeta primers. Clones were read by immunoSEQ multiplex PCR, and TCRdb kept only the in-frame ones, dropping some. The repertoire holds 110,000 to 150,000 clones, with around 80% as singletons. The receptor's source is a man aged 35 to 55 in good health and CMV-seronegative. The sequenced sample was PBMCs.

The CDR3 DNA follows: TGTGCCAGCAGCTTAAGGACTAGCGGATCTAGCACAGATACGCAGTATTTT. Translation: CASSLRTSGSSTDTQYF. The V call is TRBV7-6, the J call TRBJ2-3; 10 bases fit TRBD2. Trimming cost V 2 bases and J 0 bases; bases outside gene matches: 5. The CDR3 length is 17 residues. The germline V gene encodes CDR1 SGHVS and CDR2 FNYEAQ.